This T cell receptor (beta chain) comes out of a study of CD8 T cells in ankylosing spondylitis. Study-level findings and limits: Clones linked to disease were reported to show significant enrichment in matched ankylosing spondylitis synovial fluid. Within peripheral blood, clones linked to disease were CD8+ and relatively rare. Ankylosing spondylitis blood appeared to be characterized by a TCR beta motif of about eight highly homologous variants.

About this clonotype itself: Its specificity is not known.

Each TCR beta library was made by quantitative 5'-RACE that incorporated molecular barcodes. TCRdb itself ran the 5' RACE reads through MiXCR, one entry per CDR3 protein. This table has about 440,000 distinct CDR3 sequences, 15% to 20% appearing once. CDR1 is SGHTA, CDR2 FQGNSA, per germline. This CDR3 spans 15 amino acids. Trimming took 2 bases from V and 4 from J; bases not matched to a gene: 5. Source material: blood, either unsorted or a sorted T cell fraction (not recorded which). This sequence was found in a male donor with ankylosing spondylitis. The chain is built from TRBV7-2 and TRBJ2-1; 7 nucleotides match TRBD1. The CDR3 sequence is CASSLMTGPYNEQFF. CDR3 DNA: TGTGCCAGCAGCTTAATGACAGGGCCGTACAATGAGCAGTTCTTC.